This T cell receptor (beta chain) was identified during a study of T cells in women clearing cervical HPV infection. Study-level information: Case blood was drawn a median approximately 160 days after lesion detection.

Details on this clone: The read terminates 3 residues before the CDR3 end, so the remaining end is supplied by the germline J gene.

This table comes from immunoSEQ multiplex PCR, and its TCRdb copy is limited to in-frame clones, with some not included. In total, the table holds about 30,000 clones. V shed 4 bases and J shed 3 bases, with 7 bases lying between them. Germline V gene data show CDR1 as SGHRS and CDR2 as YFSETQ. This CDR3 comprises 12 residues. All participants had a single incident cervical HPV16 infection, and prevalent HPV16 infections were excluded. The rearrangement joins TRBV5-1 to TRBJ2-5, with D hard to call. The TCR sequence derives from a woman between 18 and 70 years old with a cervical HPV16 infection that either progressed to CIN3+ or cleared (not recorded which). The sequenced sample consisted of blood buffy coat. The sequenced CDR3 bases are TGCGCCAGCAGCGGCAGTGAAGAGACC. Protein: CASSGSEET. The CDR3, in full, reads CASSGSEETQYF.